Below are 32 T cell receptor beta chains sequenced from a single sample in a study of blood T cell repertoires in COVID-19. Some clones are missing from TCRdb's copy, which holds only in-frame ones; the method was immunoSEQ multiplex PCR. The repertoire includes 100,000 to 150,000 clones, about 84% of them detected once, and roughly 4.9% sits in the top ten. Sample: peripheral blood. The origin of the receptors is a human donor in a cohort sampled during active COVID-19.

This clone was observed a few times. The rearrangement joins TRBV30 to TRBJ1-5; 9 positions agree with TRBD1. Losses at the gene ends were 2 bases for V and 7 bases for J; bases not matched to a gene: 3. Germline-derived CDR1 and CDR2 are GTSNPN and SVGIG (reference sequence). CDR3 size: 13 residues. The CDR3 DNA sequence: TGTGCCTGGAGTAATACAGGGGGCCAGCCCCAGCATTTT. It yields the protein CAWSNTGGQPQHF.

This chain links TRBV9 with TRBJ1-2; TRBD1 might be the D (6 bases). The V and J ends lost 4 bases and 6 bases respectively, with 19 bases between them. Germline CDR1 and CDR2: SGDLS and YYNGEE. This CDR3 region has 15 residues. The CDR3 is CASSPQTGFGDGYTF. The CDR3 region has the DNA TGTGCCAGCAGCCCACAAACAGGGTTTGGGGATGGCTACACCTTC.

The chain joins TRBV4-3 to TRBJ1-4; D gene uncertain. The CDR3 is 15 amino acids. Germline loops: CDR1 LGHNA, CDR2 YSLEER. The V gene lost 1 base and the J gene lost 3 bases, with 9 bases spanning the gap. The CDR3 nucleotides read TGCGCCAGCAGCCAAGTTCACTTTGCTAATGAAAAACTGTTTTTT. It codes for CASSQVHFANEKLFF.

In this sample, this clone turned up once. The V and J genes are TRBV18 and TRBJ1-1; 9 bases match TRBD1. This CDR3 contains 18 residues. Germline CDR1 KGHSH, CDR2 LQKENI. The V and J ends lost 2 bases and 3 bases, in that order; junction bases with no gene match: 13. The CDR3 coding sequence is TGTGCCAGCTCACCAACCGGGACAGGGCTAGTAGGGGACACTGAAGCTTTCTTT. Translating gives CASSPTGTGLVGDTEAFF.

There are a few counts of this clone. The same CDR3 can be traced to other DNA sequences in this sample. V gene TRBV5-1 combines with J gene TRBJ1-5; 7 nucleotides line up with TRBD1. The ends lost 1 base at V and 2 bases at J; junction bases unmatched: 0. CDR3 length equals 14 residues. CDR1 is SGHRS, CDR2 YFSETQ, per germline. Here the CDR3 DNA reads TGCGCCAGCAGCTTGACAGGGGGCAATCAGCCCCAGCATTTT. This gives the protein CASSLTGGNQPQHF.

The V and J genes are TRBV19 and TRBJ2-1, with 10 positions matching TRBD2. CDR3 length: 17 residues. The V gene end was trimmed by 7 bases and the J gene end by 0 bases; junction bases not matched to a gene: 9. Germline CDR1 and CDR2: LNHDA and SQIVND (reference sequence). CDR3 in amino acids: CASTPGLATLSYNEQFF. Written as DNA, the CDR3 is TGTGCCAGTACCCCGGGACTAGCGACTCTCTCCTACAATGAGCAGTTCTTC.

The rearrangement joins TRBV5-6 to TRBJ2-7; TRBD2 agrees at 12 bases. The CDR3 consists of 17 residues. Germline CDR1 and CDR2: SGHDT and YYEEEE. The trim removed 4 bases at V and 7 bases at J, leaving 15 bases unmatched. The CDR3 nucleotides are TGTGCCAGCAGCCGGGCCCTAGCGGGAGGGCCTATGGGGGAGCAGTACTTC. Translating it yields CASSRALAGGPMGEQYF. Using reference TRBV5-6 and TRBJ2-7 for the parts outside the CDR3, the full variable domain is DAGVTQSPTHLIKTRGQQVTLRCSPKSGHDTVSWYQQALGQGPQFIFQYYEEEERQRGNFPDRFSGHQFPNYSSELNVNALLLGDSALYLCASSRALAGGPMGEQYFGPGTRLTVT.

This clone was picked up one time. The chain joins TRBV19 to TRBJ1-2; 8 bases fit TRBD1. There are 13 residues in the CDR3. V gave up 6 bases and J gave up 8 bases; unmatched junction bases: 8. The germline CDR1 and CDR2 sequences are LNHDA and SQIVND (reference sequence). CDR3 region: CASRTRQGQGYTF. CDR3 sequence (DNA): TGTGCCAGTAGGACGAGACAGGGGCAGGGCTACACCTTC.

This clone was picked up one time. The CDR3 DNA sequence: TGTGCCACCAGTGATTCCGGGACAGGGGCCAATGAGCAGTTCTTC. This codes for CATSDSGTGANEQFF. The chain recombines TRBV24-1 with TRBJ2-1, with TRBD1 matching over 10 bases. J lost 6 bases, V lost 2 bases, and 3 bases had no gene match. This CDR3 has 15 amino acids. CDR1 KGHDR and CDR2 SFDVKD come from the germline V gene.

This chain joins TRBV5-4 and TRBJ2-1, with TRBD2 matching 10 bases. Germline V CDR1 and CDR2: SGHNT, YYREEE (reference sequence). The V segment lost 0 bases and the J segment 3 bases; nucleotides outside the gene matches: 6. The CDR3 has 17 residues. The chain's CDR3 is CASSLVVLAGDYNEQFF. CDR3 coding DNA: TGTGCCAGCAGCTTGGTAGTCCTAGCGGGGGACTACAATGAGCAGTTCTTC.

The chain carries TRBV24-1 and TRBJ2-7, with TRBD2 matching 8 bases. The CDR3 totals 15 residues. The V gene end was trimmed by 4 bases and the J gene end by 6 bases; junction bases not matched to a gene: 10. The germline V gene has CDR1 KGHDR and CDR2 SFDVKD. The CDR3 region has the DNA TGTGCCACCAGTGAGAAAGGACTAGCTCCCCGCGAGCAGTACTTC. Translating gives CATSEKGLAPREQYF.

V usage is TRBV29-1 and J usage is TRBJ2-7, with 10 positions matching TRBD2. The V segment lost 6 bases and the J segment 5 bases; nucleotides outside the gene matches: 7. Germline V gene lookup returns CDR1 SQVTM and CDR2 ANQGSEA. This CDR3 contains 13 residues. CDR3 sequence reads: CSVERTSGNEQYF. In DNA, the CDR3 is TGCAGCGTGGAGAGGACTAGCGGTAACGAGCAGTACTTC.

The V and J genes are TRBV5-1 and TRBJ2-3; 9 bases are a match to TRBD1. Germline V CDR1 and CDR2: SGHRS, YFSETQ. The CDR3 is 17 amino acids. Losses at the gene ends were 3 bases for V and 5 bases for J; bases not matched to a gene: 13. The CDR3 region is CASSSQTTGGKVDTQYF. The DNA of the CDR3 is TGCGCCAGCAGCTCGCAAACGACAGGGGGTAAGGTAGATACGCAGTATTTT.

V is TRBV14 and J is TRBJ1-5; no clear D. This CDR3 is built from 13 residues. Germline assignment: CDR1 SGHDN and CDR2 FVKESK. V was trimmed by 1 base and J by 9 bases, leaving 10 bases between them. The CDR3 is CASSQGPRGPQHF. In DNA form, the CDR3 reads TGTGCCAGCAGCCAAGGTCCTCGGGGGCCCCAGCATTTT.

V is TRBV28 and J is TRBJ2-1; 7 nucleotides match TRBD2. V was pared by 3 bases and J by 4 bases, with 12 bases of the junction left unmatched. CDR3 size: 17 residues. CDR1 and CDR2 from the germline V gene are MDHEN and SYDVKM. In nucleotides, the CDR3 is TGTGCCAGCAGTTTTTCTAGCGGTTCCATGGGTTACAATGAGCAGTTCTTC. Its protein is CASSFSSGSMGYNEQFF.

The chain recombines TRBV6-5 with TRBJ2-1, with no clear D. The CDR3 has 13 residues. The germline CDR1 and CDR2 sequences are MNHEY and SVGAGI. V was cut by 7 bases and J by 8 bases, with 15 bases left in between. CDR3 sequence: CASTRPGSDEQFF. CDR3 in DNA: TGTGCCAGCACCCGGCCCGGAAGCGATGAGCAGTTCTTC.

The rearrangement links TRBV6-5 to TRBJ1-1, with a tentative D call TRBD1 (5 bases). Looked up from germline, CDR1 is MNHEY and CDR2 is SVGAGI. V lost 0 bases and J lost 1, with 12 bases in between. The length of the CDR3 is 16 residues. The CDR3 DNA reads TGTGCCAGCAGTTACTCAGGTGGCGGGGGGAACACTGAAGCTTTCTTT. Its protein product is CASSYSGGGGNTEAFF.

This clone has only a few counts. This chain joins TRBV28 and TRBJ2-1; tentatively, D is TRBD2 (6 bases). The CDR3 is made up of 15 amino acids. V lost 2 bases and J lost 3, with 11 bases in between. The V gene's germline CDR1 is MDHEN and CDR2 SYDVKM. CDR3 in amino acids: CASSLSSGLYNEQFF. For the CDR3, the DNA is TGTGCCAGCAGTTTAAGTAGCGGTCTCTACAATGAGCAGTTCTTC.

The chain links TRBV3-1 (or the pseudogene TRBV3-2) to TRBJ2-5; a possible D gene is TRBD2 (5 bases). Germline V gene lookup returns CDR1 LGHDT and CDR2 YNNKEL (reference sequence). The length of the CDR3 is 14 residues. V lost 6 bases and J lost 1, with 12 bases in between. CDR3: CASRPDYSQETQYF. The CDR3 nucleotides read TGTGCCAGCAGACCCGACTACAGCCAAGAGACCCAGTACTTC.

The V gene is TRBV12-5, the J gene TRBJ1-2, with 7 bases matching TRBD1. The CDR3 runs to 15 residues. Trimming removed 6 bases from V and 2 bases from J; junction bases left unmatched: 9. Per germline, CDR1 LGHNT and CDR2 FRNRAP. CDR3 loop: CASGGGQLGNYGYTF. CDR3 nucleotide sequence: TGTGCTAGTGGGGGGGGACAGCTAGGAAACTATGGCTACACCTTC.

This rearrangement joins TRBV18 to TRBJ1-5; 9 bases map to TRBD1. Germline V gene lookup returns CDR1 KGHSH and CDR2 LQKENI. The CDR3 runs 16 residues. Trimming removed 3 bases from V and 7 bases from J; junction bases left unmatched: 10. The CDR3: CASSPNRRQGGQPQHF. The CDR3 nucleotides read TGTGCCAGCTCACCTAATAGACGACAGGGGGGACAGCCCCAGCATTTT.

This clone was detected only a few times. J is TRBJ1-6 and V is TRBV28; 8 bases match TRBD1. Germline V gene data show CDR1 as MDHEN and CDR2 as SYDVKM. The CDR3 totals 15 residues. V shed 6 bases, J shed 8 bases, and the junction held 9 bases outside the gene matches. In nucleotides, the CDR3 is TGTGCCAGCAGGAGGACAGGGCAAAGTCATTCACCCCTCCACTTT. Translated: CASRRTGQSHSPLHF.

On this clone: In the same sample, other DNA sequences code for this CDR3. The V call is TRBV9, the J call TRBJ2-7, with TRBD1 matching 7 bases. Germline V gene sequence: CDR1 SGDLS, CDR2 YYNGEE. Losses at the gene ends were 0 bases for V and 4 bases for J; bases not matched to a gene: 4. The CDR3 consists of 14 residues. CDR3 sequence (DNA): TGTGCCAGCAGCGTAGGACAGGGACGTTACGAGCAGTACTTC. This codes for CASSVGQGRYEQYF.

J is TRBJ1-1 and V is TRBV3-1 (or the pseudogene TRBV3-2); TRBD1 agrees at 10 bases. Trimming removed 4 bases from V and 9 bases from J; junction bases left unmatched: 5. This CDR3 is built from 13 residues. Germline lookup yields CDR1 LGHDT and CDR2 YNNKEL (reference sequence). The CDR3 here is CASSRGQGKQAFF. Here the CDR3 DNA reads TGTGCCAGCAGCCGGGGACAGGGGAAACAAGCTTTCTTT.

The chain combines TRBV7-9 with TRBJ1-2, with 9 bases fitting TRBD1. The germline V gene encodes CDR1 SEHNR and CDR2 FQNEAQ (reference sequence). The CDR3 sequence is 15 residues long. After removal of 5 bases from V and 9 bases from J, the junction contained 13 bases not matched to a gene. The CDR3 region is CASSGRQGVEERYTF. CDR3 bases: TGTGCCAGCAGCGGGAGACAGGGGGTTGAGGAGCGCTACACCTTC.

The gene calls are TRBV2 and TRBJ1-2; TRBD1 might be the D (6 bases). The CDR3 length is 14 residues. Germline CDR1 and CDR2: SNHLY and FYNNEI. Trimming took 6 bases from V and 8 from J, leaving 19 bases between them. The CDR3 nucleotides are TGTGCCAGCAGACAGGACAGCCTGAAGGGAGGCTACACCTTC. It specifies CASRQDSLKGGYTF.

The V gene is TRBV4-1, the J gene TRBJ2-1; D gene unclear. V shed 1 base and J shed 4 bases, with 14 bases lying between them. Germline-derived CDR1 and CDR2 are MGHRA and YSYEKL. There are 16 residues in the CDR3. The CDR3 reads CASSQVRSTNYNEQFF. In DNA form, the CDR3 reads TGCGCCAGCAGCCAAGTTCGGAGCACAAATTACAATGAGCAGTTCTTC.

The chain uses TRBV5-8 and TRBJ2-1; TRBD2 matches 13 bases. The J segment lost 8 bases and the V segment lost 1 base, leaving 9 bases of the junction unmatched. The CDR3 totals 17 residues. Germline V gene sequence: CDR1 SGHTS, CDR2 YDEGEE. The chain's CDR3 is CASSLRLLAGGGDEQFF. The CDR3 DNA sequence: TGTGCCAGCAGCTTGCGGTTACTAGCGGGAGGGGGGGATGAGCAGTTCTTC.

This clone has only one observation. Mismatch with germline at one junction end may stem from a read error. This chain connects TRBV7-7 to TRBJ2-5, with 8 nucleotides matching TRBD2. Germline V gene data show CDR1 as SSHAT and CDR2 as FNYEAQ (reference sequence). The CDR3 is 15 residues long. The CDR3 DNA reads as TGTGCTAGCAGCTTATTGGGACTAGAGCAAGAGACCCAGTACTTC. Amino acid sequence: CASSLLGLEQETQYF.

This clone was detected only once. The rearrangement uses TRBV28 and TRBJ1-6, with unresolved D. Germline V gives CDR1 MDHEN, CDR2 SYDVKM. Trimming stripped 8 bases from V and 9 bases from J, with 11 bases between. The CDR3 contains 12 residues. CDR3 coding DNA: TGTGCCAGCGCTCCCGGGGTTTCACCCCTCCACTTT. Protein product: CASAPGVSPLHF.

This clone has only one observation. The V gene is TRBV5-6, the J gene TRBJ1-1; D is perhaps TRBD1 (5 bases). The V end was cut by 0 bases, the J end by 4 bases, with 16 bases between. Germline V lookup: CDR1 SGHDT, CDR2 YYEEEE. The CDR3 is 16 amino acids. CDR3 loop: CASSLVGGGAGTEAFF. The CDR3 nucleotides read TGTGCCAGCAGCTTGGTTGGGGGAGGGGCGGGCACTGAAGCTTTCTTT.

CDR3 coding DNA: TGTGCCTGGAGTGTAGCGGGAGGGTACGAGCAGTACTTC. It is translated as CAWSVAGGYEQYF. The chain couples TRBV30 to TRBJ2-7; 10 bases match TRBD2. Germline V CDR1 and CDR2: GTSNPN, SVGIG (reference sequence). The CDR3 has 13 residues. V dropped 0 bases and J dropped 4; count of bases not matched to a gene: 0.